Listed below are T cell receptor beta chains from one sample, sequenced in a study of blood T cell repertoires in COVID-19. The assay was immunoSEQ multiplex PCR, and TCRdb's table has in-frame clones only and misses some. The table shows about 71,000 clones, with about 86% occurring only once. The sequenced sample was peripheral blood. The receptor set was obtained from a man aged 65 to 85 with acute or convalescent COVID-19. Both conserved end residues are part of each CDR3. Fields, in order: D gene, J gene, V gene, clone size, CDR3 DNA, CDR3 protein. D genes are given only for firm matches. Where a row states a size, it is once, few, many or the class of an expanded clone; other rows omit it.

d_call: TRBD1
j_call: TRBJ2-3
v_call: TRBV3-1/TRBV3-2
clone_size: -
cdr3_nt: TGTGCCAGCAGCCGCCAGGACAGGGCTACGCAGTATTTT
cdr3_aa: CASSRQDRATQYF

d_call: TRBD2
j_call: TRBJ2-1
v_call: TRBV28
clone_size: -
cdr3_nt: TGTGCCAGCAGTCCAGCGGGAGTTACAAATGAGCAGTTCTTC
cdr3_aa: CASSPAGVTNEQFF

d_call: TRBD2
j_call: TRBJ2-7
v_call: TRBV6-5
clone_size: -
cdr3_nt: TGTGCCAGCAGAGGACTAGCGGGAGTTGGCGAGCAGTACTTC
cdr3_aa: CASRGLAGVGEQYF

d_call: -
j_call: TRBJ1-2
v_call: TRBV19
clone_size: -
cdr3_nt: TGTGCCAGTAGTACGAGGGATTATGGCTACACCTTC
cdr3_aa: CASSTRDYGYTF

d_call: -
j_call: TRBJ1-6
v_call: TRBV2
clone_size: few
cdr3_nt: TGTGCCAGCAGTGAAGTAGGTTCGGGATCACCCCTCCACTTT
cdr3_aa: CASSEVGSGSPLHF

d_call: -
j_call: TRBJ2-1
v_call: TRBV28
clone_size: -
cdr3_nt: TGTGCCACAATCGGGGCGGCGGCGGCGTATGGGGGCCCAGGGCAGTTCTTC
cdr3_aa: CATIGAAAAYGGPGQFF

d_call: TRBD1
j_call: TRBJ1-2
v_call: TRBV29-1
clone_size: -
cdr3_nt: TGCAGCGTTGATAAGGGGGCGAGCTATGGCTACACCTTC
cdr3_aa: CSVDKGASYGYTF

d_call: -
j_call: TRBJ1-2
v_call: TRBV5-1
clone_size: -
cdr3_nt: TGCGCCAGCAGCAGGGAGGGACAAACTAACTATGGCTACACCTTC
cdr3_aa: CASSREGQTNYGYTF

d_call: -
j_call: TRBJ1-2
v_call: TRBV9
clone_size: -
cdr3_nt: TGTGCCAGCAGCCGCCCCCTCCGGGGGGCTAGCTATGGCTACACCTTC
cdr3_aa: CASSRPLRGASYGYTF

d_call: TRBD1
j_call: TRBJ1-1
v_call: TRBV7-2
clone_size: -
cdr3_nt: TGTGCCAGCAGCCTTGGGACAGTTGAGGTTGCTTTCTTT
cdr3_aa: CASSLGTVEVAFF

d_call: -
j_call: TRBJ1-3
v_call: TRBV2
clone_size: -
cdr3_nt: TGTGCCAGCAGTGAACTCGGCAGGGAAGGTTTTAGTGGAAACACCATATATTTT
cdr3_aa: CASSELGREGFSGNTIYF

d_call: -
j_call: TRBJ2-7
v_call: TRBV5-1
clone_size: -
cdr3_nt: TGCGCCAGCAGCCAGGATACCACCTACGAGCAGTACTTC
cdr3_aa: CASSQDTTYEQYF

d_call: TRBD1
j_call: TRBJ2-5
v_call: TRBV10-3
clone_size: -
cdr3_nt: TGTGCCATCAGTCCGCTTTTCCAGGGGGCTACACAAGAGACCCAGTACTTC
cdr3_aa: CAISPLFQGATQETQYF

d_call: TRBD1
j_call: TRBJ2-7
v_call: TRBV3-1/TRBV3-2
clone_size: -
cdr3_nt: TGTGCCAGCAGCCACGGCGCCGGGACAGAAGAGCAGTACTTC
cdr3_aa: CASSHGAGTEEQYF

d_call: TRBD1
j_call: TRBJ1-1
v_call: TRBV5-1
clone_size: few
cdr3_nt: TGCGCCAGCAGCACACCACAGGGGGAGAACACTGAAGCTTTCTTT
cdr3_aa: CASSTPQGENTEAFF

d_call: TRBD1
j_call: TRBJ1-2
v_call: TRBV5-1
clone_size: -
cdr3_nt: TGCGCCAGCAGCTTGGAAACAGGGGACTATGGCTACACCTTC
cdr3_aa: CASSLETGDYGYTF

d_call: -
j_call: TRBJ1-1
v_call: TRBV7-9
clone_size: -
cdr3_nt: TGTGCCAGCACCATGTCAGGACACAAGAACACTGAAGCTTTCTTT
cdr3_aa: CASTMSGHKNTEAFF

d_call: -
j_call: TRBJ2-2
v_call: TRBV6-4
clone_size: medium-sized
cdr3_nt: TGTGCCAGCAGTCTGACCAGGGTGACCGGGGAGCTGTTTTTT
cdr3_aa: CASSLTRVTGELFF

d_call: TRBD1
j_call: TRBJ2-7
v_call: TRBV18
clone_size: -
cdr3_nt: TGTGCCAGCTCACCATCTGGACAGGACTACGAGCAGTACTTC
cdr3_aa: CASSPSGQDYEQYF

d_call: -
j_call: TRBJ2-1
v_call: TRBV30
clone_size: -
cdr3_nt: TGTGCCTGGGGCCAGGACTGGACGAATGAGCAGTTCTTC
cdr3_aa: CAWGQDWTNEQFF

d_call: TRBD1
j_call: TRBJ1-2
v_call: TRBV18
clone_size: -
cdr3_nt: TGTGCCAGCTCACCGTTAACCGGGACAGGGGGCTATGGCTACACCTTC
cdr3_aa: CASSPLTGTGGYGYTF

d_call: TRBD1
j_call: TRBJ1-1
v_call: TRBV7-2
clone_size: -
cdr3_nt: TGTGCCAGCAGCTTAGGGACAGGGCGTAGAGCTTTCTTT
cdr3_aa: CASSLGTGRRAFF

d_call: TRBD1
j_call: TRBJ2-1
v_call: TRBV24-1
clone_size: -
cdr3_nt: TGTGCCACCAGTGATGCTGGGACAGGCCCTCTCTCCTACAATGAGCAGTTCTTC
cdr3_aa: CATSDAGTGPLSYNEQFF

d_call: TRBD2
j_call: TRBJ2-1
v_call: TRBV27
clone_size: -
cdr3_nt: TGTGCCAGCAGTTTCTTCACTAGCGGCTACAATGAGCAGTTCTTC
cdr3_aa: CASSFFTSGYNEQFF

d_call: -
j_call: TRBJ1-5
v_call: TRBV3-1/TRBV3-2
clone_size: -
cdr3_nt: TGTGCCAGCAGCCAAGCGAAGGGGCGGGGGCCCCAGCATTTT
cdr3_aa: CASSQAKGRGPQHF

d_call: -
j_call: TRBJ2-1
v_call: TRBV14
clone_size: -
cdr3_nt: TGTGCCAGCAGCCAAAACCAGCGGTACTACAATGAGCAGTTCTTC
cdr3_aa: CASSQNQRYYNEQFF

d_call: -
j_call: TRBJ1-4
v_call: TRBV28
clone_size: -
cdr3_nt: TGTGCCAGCAGTTTTTTTTCGACTAATGAAAAACTGTTTTTT
cdr3_aa: CASSFFSTNEKLFF

d_call: TRBD1
j_call: TRBJ1-2
v_call: TRBV4-1
clone_size: -
cdr3_nt: TGCGCCAGCGCTGGAATGGACAGGGGTGAGGATGGCTACACCTTC
cdr3_aa: CASAGMDRGEDGYTF

d_call: -
j_call: TRBJ1-2
v_call: TRBV6-5
clone_size: -
cdr3_nt: TGTGCCAGCTCTCAGCAGGGAACTTATGGCTACACCTTC
cdr3_aa: CASSQQGTYGYTF

d_call: -
j_call: TRBJ2-1
v_call: TRBV5-8
clone_size: once
cdr3_nt: TGTGCCAGCAGCTTGATAGGCGGGGCGGGGGAGCAGTTCTTC
cdr3_aa: CASSLIGGAGEQFF